These 9 T cell receptor beta chains were sequenced from one sample in a study of T cells in Graves' hyperthyroidism and ophthalmopathy. The CDR3 regions of TCR beta were amplified from RNA transcripts. HTBI primers were the set used in a first-round RT-PCR of the TCR CDR3. TCRdb analysed the multiplex PCR reads with MiXCR anew, one entry per CDR3 protein. This sample carries 370,000 or so distinct CDR3 sequences, 15% to 18% of them seen once, and the ten largest clones take around 30%. The source material was blood. These receptors were collected from a woman aged 18 to 35 with Graves' hyperthyroidism that later progressed to Graves' ophthalmopathy.

This clonotype was seen ten or more times. The chain uses TRBV27 and TRBJ2-7; D unclear. Trimming pared 4 bases from V and 0 bases from J, leaving 16 bases between. Germline V gene data show CDR1 as MNHEY and CDR2 as SMNVEV (reference sequence). This CDR3 has 16 residues. CDR3 loop: CASSSRPRQSSYEQYF. The CDR3 DNA is TGTGCCAGCAGTTCCCGTCCTAGGCAGAGCTCCTACGAGCAGTACTTC.

This chain uses TRBV19 with TRBJ2-1; possible D gene TRBD2, 5 bases. CDR3 length equals 15 residues. Germline CDR1 is LNHDA and CDR2 is SQIVND (reference sequence). With 0 bases removed from V and 2 bases from J, the gap between germline ends came to 8 bases. The CDR3 region is CASSIDQRTYNEQFF. DNA for the CDR3: TGTGCCAGTAGTATAGACCAGCGGACCTACAATGAGCAGTTCTTC.

V gene TRBV28 combines with J gene TRBJ1-4, with a tentative D call TRBD1 (6 bases). Germline CDR1 reads MDHEN; CDR2 reads SYDVKM. V lost 7 bases to trimming and J lost 8 bases, with 20 bases between them. The CDR3 loop spans 15 amino acids. The CDR3 coding sequence is TGTGCCAGCACCAACTGGGGGGGCGGGAGGGAAAAACTGTTTTTT. Its translation: CASTNWGGGREKLFF.

Ten or more counts support this clonotype. This chain connects TRBV28 to TRBJ2-7, with TRBD1 matching 7 bases. The CDR3 is made up of 14 amino acids. The V segment lost 6 bases and the J segment 0 bases; nucleotides outside the gene matches: 5. The germline gives CDR1 MDHEN, CDR2 SYDVKM. CDR3 sequence reads: CASRRQGISYEQYF. The CDR3 DNA sequence: TGTGCCAGCAGAAGACAGGGAATCTCCTACGAGCAGTACTTC.

The chain links TRBV5-1 to TRBJ2-2, with 10 nucleotides matching TRBD1. CDR1 and CDR2 from the germline V gene are SGHRS and YFSETQ. CDR3 length: 15 residues. V lost 4 bases, J lost 5 bases, and 5 bases stayed unmatched. Here the CDR3 reads CASSPRQGATGELFF. The DNA for the CDR3 is TGCGCCAGCAGCCCGCGACAGGGGGCAACCGGGGAGCTGTTTTTT.

About this clonotype: This may come from a read error, since a much larger clone is one base off. The V call is TRBV20-1, the J call TRBJ2-2; D is uncertain. V lost 5 bases to trimming and J lost 3 bases, with 4 bases between them. This CDR3 has 11 amino acids. Germline assignment: CDR1 DFQATT and CDR2 SNEGSKA (reference sequence). For the CDR3, the DNA is TGCAGTGCTGCGGACACCGGGGAGCTGTTTTTT. Translated: CSAADTGELFF.

This clonotype was seen at least ten times. CDR3 coding DNA: TGTGCCAGCAGCTTAAATTTCCCTGACCCCGCCGGGGAGCTGTTTTTT. This translates into CASSLNFPDPAGELFF. V and J are TRBV11-2 and TRBJ2-2, with D uncertain. Trimming removed 2 bases from V and 6 bases from J, with 16 bases in between. Germline loops: CDR1 SGHAT, CDR2 FQNNGV. The CDR3 has 16 amino acids.

The CDR3 DNA reads TGTGCCAGCAGCTTCCCACCGGCGCGTCAGACCGGGGAGCTGTTTTTT. Residues: CASSFPPARQTGELFF. The chain couples TRBV5-6 to TRBJ2-2; D gene uncertain. The V gene's germline CDR1 is SGHDT and CDR2 YYEEEE. V was shortened by 2 bases and J by 5 bases, with 16 bases between the two germline ends. This CDR3 has 16 residues.

This clonotype was detected many times. This chain uses TRBV18 with TRBJ1-2; D remains unclear. Germline V gene data show CDR1 as KGHSH and CDR2 as LQKENI. The CDR3 contains 15 residues. Trimming cost V 1 base and J 3 bases, with 12 bases left between them. Here the CDR3 reads CASSPRAAAHYGYTF. The CDR3 DNA sequence: TGTGCCAGCTCACCACGGGCAGCAGCCCACTATGGCTACACCTTC.